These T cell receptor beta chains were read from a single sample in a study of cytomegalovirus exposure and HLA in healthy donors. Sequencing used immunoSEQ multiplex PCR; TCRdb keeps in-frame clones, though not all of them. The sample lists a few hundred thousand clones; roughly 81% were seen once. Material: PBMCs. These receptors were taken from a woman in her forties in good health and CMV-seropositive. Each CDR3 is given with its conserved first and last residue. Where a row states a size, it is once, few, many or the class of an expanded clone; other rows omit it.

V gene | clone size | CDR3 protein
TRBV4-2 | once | CASSQGGGSTGELFF
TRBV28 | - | CASSFSTAQETQYF
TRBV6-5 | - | CASSRGQPAYEQYF
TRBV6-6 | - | CASSLSGEQAFF
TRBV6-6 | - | CASSYSGGSSYEQYF
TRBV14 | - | CASSWAGDTEAFF
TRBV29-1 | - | CSVEEGEQFF
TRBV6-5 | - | CASSLGAGGKDTQYF
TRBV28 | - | CASNRGRGEQYF
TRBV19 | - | CASSIGGKGNQPQHF
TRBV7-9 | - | CASSLVGTGGSPLHF
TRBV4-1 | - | CASSQDGGMNTEAFF
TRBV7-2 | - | CASSERQGVWQKLFF
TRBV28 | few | CASSLSLGQGTEQFF
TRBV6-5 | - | CASSYRQVLGTEAFF
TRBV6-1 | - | CASSESLSSYEQYF
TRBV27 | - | CASKIAGGPWTGELFF
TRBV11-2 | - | CASSLAPHSYEQYF
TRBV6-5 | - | CASSPRDTEETQYF
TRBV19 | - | CASSGQLAKNIQYF
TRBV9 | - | CASSPGLAGGGSSYNEQFF
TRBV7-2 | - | CASSLARENTGELFF
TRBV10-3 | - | CAIKDRVTEAFF
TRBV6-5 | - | CASSYSGGSTDTQYF
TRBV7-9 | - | CASSLGEQGIPEAFF
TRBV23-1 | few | CASSQSRGVNYGYTF
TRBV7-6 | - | CASSPGTGSSYNSPLHF
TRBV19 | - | CASSIVGTSNTGELFF
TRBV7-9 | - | CASSLSVSFSGNTIYF
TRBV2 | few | CASSGNFAYEQYF
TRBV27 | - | CASSRIRGRITEAFF
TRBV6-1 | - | CASSGLMNTEAFF
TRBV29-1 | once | CSARTSGEYNEQFF
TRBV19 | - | CASSTDRGGEKLFF
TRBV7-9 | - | CASSPGGALYEQYF
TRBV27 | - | CASSPGLAGFEQYF
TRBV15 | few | CATSRGQGADTEAFF
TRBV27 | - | CASRPGTNTEAFF
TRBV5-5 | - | CASSLGTSGSSFSEQYF
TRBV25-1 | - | CASSESSGRAYEQYF
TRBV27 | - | CASSPTRDRLTGANVLTF
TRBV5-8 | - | CASSAGTGGNQPQHF
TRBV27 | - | CASSLAGGIGGNQPQHF
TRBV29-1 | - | CSATGTTEAFF
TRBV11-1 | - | CASSLEPPLLGEDTQYF
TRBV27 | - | CASSLGGFTDTQYF
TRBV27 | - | CASRRVGHSGNTIYF
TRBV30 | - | CAWSVGNRGLETQYF
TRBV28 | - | CASGLLLPSNTGELFF
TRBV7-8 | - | CASSLKTRTDTEAFF
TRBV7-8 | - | CASSPRGGGSSYNEQFF
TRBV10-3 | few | CAISESGGALYEQYF
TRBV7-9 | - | CASSSTGSWSYEQYF
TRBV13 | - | CASSPTSGRVYNEQFF
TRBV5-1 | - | CASSLGGSQETQYF
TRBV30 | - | CAWSSSTSGTDTQYF
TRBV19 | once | CASSIGGGKMNTEAFF
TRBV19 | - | CASRGQPNSPLHF